The sample holds a few counts of the clone carrying this T cell receptor (beta chain). A J-beta primer mix and a sample-barcoded 5' primer were used in a second PCR of about 7 to 12 cycles. TCRdb re-derived calls from the 5' RACE reads in MiXCR, one entry per CDR3 protein. This sample has 2 million or so distinct CDR3 sequences, with about 50% found just once. The data were taken from a study of blood T cells in healthy people across ages. Study-level background: Roughly one uniquely barcoded beta molecule per two T cells was captured.

This CDR3 comprises 15 residues. CDR1 and CDR2 from the germline V gene are SGHRS and YFSETQ. The rearrangement links TRBV5-1 to TRBJ2-7, with D tentatively TRBD1 (6 bases). The tail of the sequence fits TRBJ2-4 better, so the J call may be wrong. The sequence was collected from a woman between 35 and 50 years old in good health. Sequencing input: blood. The chain's CDR3 is CASRLETGTINIQYF. In DNA form, the CDR3 reads TGCGCCAGCCGGCTCGAAACCGGGACAATAAACATTCAGTACTTC.